This TCR beta chain was recovered during a study of blood T cell repertoires in COVID-19. Looking at the study overall: Material from acute and convalescent COVID-19 was sourced from the United States, Italy and Spain. Sample material is recorded as cDNA or gDNA derived from T cells, B-cell-depleted T cells, or PBMCs.

This clone was seen a handful of times. The Seattle patients, enrolled during active infection, were followed longitudinally. TCRdb's table, derived via immunoSEQ multiplex PCR, lists solely in-frame clones and lacks some. Of about 410,000 clones in the sample, 89% were seen once. Trimming shortened V by 1 base and J by 1 base, and 10 bases separated the two germline ends. This CDR3 has 15 amino acids. Germline CDR1 is PRHDT and CDR2 is FYEKMQ (reference sequence). Sequencing was carried out using peripheral blood. V and J are TRBV13 and TRBJ1-1; D might be TRBD1 (5 bases). This receptor was taken from a woman aged 40 to 50 with COVID-19, enrolled during active disease. CDR3 sequence: CASSLVRGQNTEAFF. CDR3 bases: TGTGCCAGCAGCTTAGTTAGAGGACAGAACACTGAAGCTTTCTTT.